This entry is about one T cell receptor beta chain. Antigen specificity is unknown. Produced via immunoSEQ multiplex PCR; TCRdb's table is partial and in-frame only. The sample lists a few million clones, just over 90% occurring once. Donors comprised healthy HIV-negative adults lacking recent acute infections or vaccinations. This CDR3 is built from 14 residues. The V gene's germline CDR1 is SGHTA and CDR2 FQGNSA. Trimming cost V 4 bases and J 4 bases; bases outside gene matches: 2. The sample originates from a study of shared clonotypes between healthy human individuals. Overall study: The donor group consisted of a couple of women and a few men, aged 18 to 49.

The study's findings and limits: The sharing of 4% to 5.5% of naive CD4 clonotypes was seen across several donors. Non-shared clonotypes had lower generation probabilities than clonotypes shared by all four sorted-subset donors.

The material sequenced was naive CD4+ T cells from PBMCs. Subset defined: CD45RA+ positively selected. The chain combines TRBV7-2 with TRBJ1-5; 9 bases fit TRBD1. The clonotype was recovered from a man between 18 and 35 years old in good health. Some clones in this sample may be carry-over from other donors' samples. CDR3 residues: CASSWTGANQPQHF. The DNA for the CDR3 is TGTGCCAGCAGCTGGACAGGGGCTAATCAGCCCCAGCATTTT. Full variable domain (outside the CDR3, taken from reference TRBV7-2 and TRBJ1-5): GAGVSQSPSNKVTEKGKDVELRCDPISGHTALYWYRQSLGQGLEFLIYFQGNSAPDKSGLPSDRFSAERTGGSVSTLTIQRTQQEDSAVYLCASSWTGANQPQHFGDGTRLSIL.